This entry lists 15 T cell receptor beta chains sequenced from one sample in a study of blood T cell repertoires in COVID-19 (dated by TCRdb to 2020 to 2022). The protocol used for the library was the immunoSEQ multiplex PCR assay. The table comes from immuneACCESS by way of TCRdb, which keeps in-frame sequences with V and J called. Part of the clones is missing from these tables; in studies checked, under half for an unresolved V gene and the rest for unknown reasons. The table for this sample lists around 160,000 clones; around 82% of them were counted only once. The ten largest make up about 5.6% of the sample. The sample consisted of PBMCs or T cells enriched from blood (not recorded which). These receptors all come from a man aged 35-49 years who had recovered from COVID-19.

The chain joins TRBV5-1 to TRBJ2-2; a possible D gene is TRBD1 (5 bases). This CDR3 region has 15 residues. Trimming removed 4 bases from V and 0 bases from J, with 10 bases in between. Germline values: CDR1 SGHRS, CDR2 YFSETQ. The CDR3 region is CASSKGFPNTGELFF. The CDR3 coding sequence is TGCGCCAGCAGCAAGGGGTTTCCGAACACCGGGGAGCTGTTTTTT.

This chain uses TRBV5-1 with TRBJ1-3, with TRBD1 matching 9 bases. The V gene's germline CDR1 is SGHRS and CDR2 YFSETQ. V gave up 0 bases and J gave up 1 base; unmatched junction bases: 2. CDR3 length: 16 residues. The CDR3 DNA is TGCGCCAGCAGCTTGGGGGACAGGGCGTCTGGAAACACCATATATTTT. Its protein is CASSLGDRASGNTIYF.

The rearrangement uses TRBV4-1 and TRBJ2-1; TRBD2 aligns across 10 bases. The V gene's germline CDR1 is MGHRA and CDR2 YSYEKL. CDR3 length: 17 residues. V dropped 1 base and J dropped 6; count of bases not matched to a gene: 9. CDR3 nucleotide sequence: TGCGCCAGCAGCCAAGTAAGACTAGCGGGCTTTCGCAATGAGCAGTTCTTC. Translated: CASSQVRLAGFRNEQFF.

Comment on this clone: Distinct nucleotide sequences in the sample also encode this CDR3. V usage is TRBV19 and J usage is TRBJ1-5; TRBD1 matches 12 bases. With V trimmed by 5 bases and J by 4 bases, 3 bases remained unmatched. This CDR3 spans 15 amino acids. Germline V gene sequence: CDR1 LNHDA, CDR2 SQIVND (reference sequence). Here the CDR3 DNA reads TGTGCCAGTAGTTGGGACAGGGGGCCGAATCAGCCCCAGCATTTT. Protein sequence: CASSWDRGPNQPQHF. Full variable domain (outside the CDR3, taken from reference TRBV19 and TRBJ1-5): DGGITQSPKYLFRKEGQNVTLSCEQNLNHDAMYWYRQDPGQGLRLIYYSQIVNDFQKGDIAEGYSVSREKKESFPLTVTSAQKNPTAFYLCASSWDRGPNQPQHFGDGTRLSIL.

V and J are TRBV6-5 and TRBJ2-2; D ambiguous. Between the trimmed V and J ends, which lost 4 bases and 3 bases, there was a span of 9 bases. The CDR3 length is 14 residues. Germline V gene lookup returns CDR1 MNHEY and CDR2 SVGAGI. The CDR3 loop is CASSSSPYTGELFF. For the CDR3, the DNA is TGTGCCAGCAGTTCCTCCCCGTACACCGGGGAGCTGTTTTTT.

As DNA, the CDR3 is TGTGCCAGTAGAGAAACAGGGGTTTTAAGAAATGAGCAGTTCTTC. It yields the protein CASRETGVLRNEQFF. The rearrangement uses TRBV19 and TRBJ2-1; TRBD1 aligns across 7 bases. This CDR3 is 15 amino acids long. Trimming took 6 bases from V and 7 from J; bases not matched to a gene: 12. Germline CDR1 and CDR2: LNHDA and SQIVND (reference sequence).

This clone has only a few counts. This chain links TRBV4-2 with TRBJ2-2, with 11 bases that match TRBD2. Germline CDR1 and CDR2: LGHNA and YNFKEQ. The CDR3 contains 17 residues. Unmatched junction bases numbered 4, after V lost 4 bases and J lost 0 bases. Here the CDR3 DNA reads TGTGCCAGCAGCCCTGGACTAGCGGGCTCGAACACCGGGGAGCTGTTTTTT. It codes for CASSPGLAGSNTGELFF.

The table lists this clone with a few counts. V is TRBV3-1 (or the pseudogene TRBV3-2) and J is TRBJ1-6, with 11 bases identical to TRBD1. This CDR3 is 16 amino acids long. Germline lookup yields CDR1 LGHDT and CDR2 YNNKEL (reference sequence). Trimming took 1 base from V and 7 from J; bases not matched to a gene: 3. The CDR3 coding sequence is TGTGCCAGCAGCCAAGGCTGGGACAGGGGGAATTCACCCCTCCACTTT. It is translated as CASSQGWDRGNSPLHF.

This clone was recorded only once. This chain connects TRBV18 to TRBJ2-7; unclear D gene. Trimming stripped 3 bases from V and 2 bases from J, with 11 bases between. The CDR3 is 14 residues long. Germline CDR1 reads KGHSH; CDR2 reads LQKENI. The CDR3 loop is CASSPGTAAYEQYV. CDR3 bases: TGTGCCAGCTCACCCGGCACGGCGGCCTACGAGCAGTACGTC.

V is TRBV23-1 and J is TRBJ2-4, with 8 bases identical to TRBD1. TRBV23-1 is placed among ORFs of uncertain function. With 6 bases clipped from V and 2 bases from J, the junction kept 9 bases outside the gene matches. The CDR3 loop spans 16 amino acids. CDR3 protein: CASSPVRGRTKNIQYF. Here the CDR3 DNA reads TGCGCCAGCAGCCCGGTCAGGGGGCGGACCAAAAACATTCAGTACTTC.

The V gene is TRBV19, the J gene TRBJ2-5, with 8 bases lining up with TRBD2. Germline CDR1 reads LNHDA; CDR2 reads SQIVND (reference sequence). The CDR3 has 16 residues. Trimming removed 5 bases from V and 4 bases from J; junction bases left unmatched: 12. The CDR3 loop reads CASSVQPGLVRETQYF. DNA of the CDR3: TGTGCCAGTAGTGTACAACCGGGACTAGTAAGAGAGACCCAGTACTTC.

V usage is TRBV9 and J usage is TRBJ2-1, with D unclear. V was pared by 5 bases and J by 8 bases, with 8 bases between. The germline CDR1 and CDR2 sequences are SGDLS and YYNGEE. This CDR3 is 11 amino acids long. CDR3 protein: CASSLLDEQFF. The CDR3 DNA sequence: TGTGCCAGCAGTCTATTGGATGAGCAGTTCTTC. Complete variable domain (other parts from reference TRBV9 and TRBJ2-1): DSGVTQTPKHLITATGQRVTLRCSPRSGDLSVYWYQQSLDQGLQFLIQYYNGEERAKGNILERFSAQQFPDLHSELNLSSLELGDSALYFCASSLLDEQFFGPGTRLTVL.

This clone has just one count. The gene calls are TRBV7-2 and TRBJ1-1; possible D gene TRBD1, 5 bases. The V gene lost 5 bases and the J gene lost 1 base, with 11 bases spanning the gap. This CDR3 comprises 14 residues. Germline V gives CDR1 SGHTA, CDR2 FQGNSA. CDR3: CASSLRTQNTEAFF. For the CDR3, the DNA is TGTGCCAGCAGCCTACGGACACAGAACACTGAAGCTTTCTTT.

The chain carries TRBV11-1 and TRBJ1-2, with 7 positions matching TRBD1. Germline trimming cut 6 bases from V and 4 bases from J; bases unmatched to any gene: 5. Germline V lookup: CDR1 SGHAT, CDR2 FQDESV (reference sequence). The CDR3 has 13 residues. The chain's CDR3 is CASSRDSLYGYTF. In DNA, the CDR3 is TGTGCCAGCAGTCGGGACAGCCTCTATGGCTACACCTTC.

This clone counts as medium-sized. The genes are TRBV11-2 and TRBJ2-1, with D hard to call. The germline V and J ends were trimmed by 7 bases and 4 bases, with 14 bases remaining between them. Per the germline V gene, CDR1 is SGHAT and CDR2 is FQNNGV. The CDR3 consists of 14 residues. This CDR3 is CASTEDRVYNEQFF. The CDR3 DNA reads as TGTGCCAGCACCGAAGATCGAGTATACAATGAGCAGTTCTTC.